These 31 T cell receptor beta chains came from one sample sequenced in a study of kidney transplant recipient with SARS-CoV-2 infection. Each CDR3 protein gets one entry after TCRdb re-called the reads with MiXCR. The sample lists about 240,000 distinct CDR3 sequences, roughly 26% seen once, with less than 8.5% in the top ten. The material was a blood sample, obtained at baseline and on day 111 from a kidney transplant recipient. The receptors originated from a male patient aged 25 to 39 who had COVID-19 and was a kidney transplant recipient. Some T cells may originate from the graft donor.

On this clonotype: A much larger clone lies a single base off, so this may be a read error. The genes are TRBV7-4 and TRBJ1-2; D call uncertain. This CDR3 has 17 residues. From germline, CDR1 is SGHVT and CDR2 SQSDAQ. CDR3 protein: CASSSWHSARKTYGHTF. CDR3 DNA sequence: TGTGCCAGCAGCAGTTGGCATTCAGCTCGAAAGACCTATGGCCACACCTTC.

This clonotype was observed at least ten times. The chain carries TRBV20-1 and TRBJ1-2, with no clear D. The CDR3 has 16 residues. Germline V gives CDR1 DFQATT, CDR2 SNEGSKA (reference sequence). Trimming took 5 bases from V and 4 from J, leaving 23 bases between them. The CDR3 region is CSARFALFRKTYGYTF. The CDR3 DNA is TGCAGTGCTCGATTTGCGCTGTTTCGAAAGACCTATGGCTACACCTTC.

On this clonotype itself: The junction departs from the called germline gene at one end, perhaps through a read error. V gene TRBV19 combines with J gene TRBJ1-5, with D possibly being TRBD1 (5 bases). Germline CDR1 reads LNHDA; CDR2 reads SQIVND (reference sequence). This CDR3 contains 13 residues. The CDR3, as DNA: TGTGCCGGTAGGGGCCTGTTTCCCCAGCCCCAGCATTTT. Translation gives CAGRGLFPQPQHF.

On this clonotype itself: A much larger clone lies a single base off, so this may be a read error. V is TRBV7-9 and J is TRBJ1-2, with 7 positions matching TRBD1. The CDR3 is 13 amino acids. The trim removed 8 bases at V and 5 bases at J, leaving 8 bases unmatched. Germline V gene sequence: CDR1 SEHNR, CDR2 FQNEAQ (reference sequence). The CDR3 nucleotides are TGTGCCAGCCTAAAGGGGGCAGCTTATGGCTACACCTTC. Its protein product is CASLKGAAYGYTF.

This clonotype was counted many times. The chain employs TRBV9 and TRBJ2-7, with D tentatively TRBD1 or TRBD2 (6 bases each). The V end was cut by 0 bases, the J end by 4 bases, with 17 bases between. The germline CDR1 and CDR2 sequences are SGDLS and YYNGEE. The CDR3 runs 16 residues. CDR3 in amino acids: CASSVGSGAGQYEQYF. The CDR3 region has the DNA TGTGCCAGCAGCGTAGGTTCAGGGGCGGGACAATACGAGCAGTACTTC.

A word on this clonotype: Given a much more abundant clone one base away, this may be a read error. The chain has TRBV6-5 and TRBJ2-7; 8 positions agree with TRBD1. CDR1 MNHEY and CDR2 SVGAGI come from the germline V gene. This CDR3 has 15 amino acids. The ends lost 8 bases at V and 0 bases at J; junction bases unmatched: 9. In DNA, the CDR3 is TGTGCCAGCGGCTATACCGGGACAGGCTCCTACGAGCAGTACTTC. It yields the protein CASGYTGTGSYEQYF.

This clonotype was counted at least ten times. The chain couples TRBV5-1 to TRBJ2-6; D gene ambiguous. The germline V gene encodes CDR1 SGHRS and CDR2 YFSETQ. The V and J ends lost 1 base and 2 bases respectively, with 7 bases between them. CDR3 length: 15 residues. This chain's CDR3 is CASSLYTPGANVLTF. CDR3 DNA: TGCGCCAGCAGCTTGTATACGCCTGGGGCCAACGTCCTGACTTTC.

As concerns this clonotype: A read error is possible here, since a much larger clone lies one base away. The chain joins TRBV7-9 to TRBJ2-2; 7 nucleotides line up with TRBD1. The CDR3 is 16 residues long. CDR1 and CDR2 from the germline V gene are SEHNR and FQNEAQ (reference sequence). CDR3 DNA sequence: TGTGCCAGCAGCTTAAGGACAGGCTATAACATCGGGGAGCTGTTTTTT. Its protein product is CASSLRTGYNIGELFF.

The chain has TRBV7-8 and TRBJ1-2; D unclear. Per germline, CDR1 SGHVS and CDR2 FQNEAQ. The CDR3 is 17 amino acids. V lost 5 bases to trimming and J lost 4 bases, with 23 bases between them. CDR3 protein: CASSRNVFTRKTYGYTF. CDR3 sequence (DNA): TGTGCCAGCAGCCGCAACGTGTTTACCCGAAAGACCTATGGCTACACCTTC. Based on the CDR3 plus reference TRBV7-8 and TRBJ1-2, the full variable domain is GAGVSQSPRYKVAKRGQDVALRCDPISGHVSLFWYQQALGQGPEFLTYFQNEAQLDKSGLPSDRFFAERPEGSVSTLKIQRTQQEDSAVYLCASSRNVFTRKTYGYTFGSGTRLTVV.

Many counts were recorded for this clonotype. The chain combines TRBV5-8 with TRBJ1-5, with D perhaps matching TRBD1 (5 bases). The CDR3 sequence is 15 residues long. Per the germline V gene, CDR1 is SGHTS and CDR2 is YDEGEE. V lost 4 bases, J lost 3 bases, and 14 bases lay in between. The CDR3 DNA sequence: TGTGCCAGCAGCAGACCCGGGGACCTCAATCAGCCCCAGCATTTT. Protein sequence: CASSRPGDLNQPQHF. The variable domain in full, completed from reference TRBV5-8 and TRBJ1-5, reads EAGVTQSPTHLIKTRGQQATLRCSPISGHTSVYWYQQALGLGLQFLLWYDEGEERNRGNFPPRFSGRQFPNYSSELNVNALELEDSALYLCASSRPGDLNQPQHFGDGTRLSIL.

This clonotype appeared many times. The genes are TRBV5-1 and TRBJ1-2; D not resolved. This CDR3 has 15 residues. CDR1 and CDR2 from the germline V gene are SGHRS and YFSETQ. Trimming cost V 6 bases and J 0 bases, with 15 bases left between them. CDR3 loop: CASTKSAGTNYGYTF. The CDR3 DNA is TGCGCCAGCACCAAGTCGGCCGGCACTAACTATGGCTACACCTTC. Drawing the rest from reference TRBV5-1 and TRBJ1-2, the complete variable domain is KAGVTQTPRYLIKTRGQQVTLSCSPISGHRSVSWYQQTPGQGLQFLFEYFSETQRNKGNFPGRFSGRQFSNSRSEMNVSTLELGDSALYLCASTKSAGTNYGYTFGSGTRLTVV.

This clonotype showed up many times. This chain connects TRBV9 to TRBJ1-6; the D is unclear. Germline values: CDR1 SGDLS, CDR2 YYNGEE. V gave up 2 bases and J gave up 8 bases, with 11 bases separating them. There are 14 residues in the CDR3. CDR3 nucleotides: TGTGCCAGCAGCGTGAGCTCGTTGCATTCACCCCTCCACTTT. The encoded protein is CASSVSSLHSPLHF.

This clonotype was observed at least ten times. This rearrangement joins TRBV9 to TRBJ2-7; TRBD2 is a possible D gene (7 bases). The CDR3 spans 16 residues. V lost 4 bases and J 3 bases, leaving 20 bases between the germline ends. The germline V gene has CDR1 SGDLS and CDR2 YYNGEE. Here the CDR3 reads CASSPPGAGVGYEQYF. CDR3 bases: TGTGCCAGCAGCCCCCCGGGGGCGGGAGTAGGCTACGAGCAGTACTTC.

As regards this clonotype: One end of the junction does not line up with germline, which may come from a read error. The J gene is TRBJ2-2, the V gene TRBV30; no clear D. The CDR3 length is 14 residues. Germline V gives CDR1 GTSNPN, CDR2 SVGIG (reference sequence). CDR3 protein: CTWSEIVDTGELFF. CDR3 in DNA: TGTACCTGGAGTGAAATCGTTGACACCGGGGAGCTGTTTTTT.

This clonotype was seen many times. The rearrangement uses TRBV14 and TRBJ2-7; D remains unclear. Trimming took off 4 bases at V and 1 base at J, with 11 bases between the two ends. Germline values: CDR1 SGHDN, CDR2 FVKESK. The CDR3 consists of 14 residues. The CDR3 region is CASSRWDGSYEQYF. The CDR3 DNA follows: TGTGCCAGCAGCCGGTGGGATGGGTCCTACGAGCAGTACTTC.

Comment on this clonotype: Possible read error: a much larger clone is one base away. This chain links TRBV5-1 with TRBJ1-3; no reliable D call. V lost 2 bases, J lost 5 bases, and 8 bases lay in between. There are 13 residues in the CDR3. Per the germline V gene, CDR1 is SGHRS and CDR2 is YFSETQ. The CDR3 nucleotides read TGCGCCAGCAGCTTAACGGATAGAAACACCATATATTTT. This sequence encodes CASSLTDRNTIYF.

This clonotype was seen just once. A read error is possible here, since a much larger clone lies one base away. The rearrangement uses TRBV2 and TRBJ2-1; D not resolved. The CDR3 is 13 amino acids. Germline loops: CDR1 SNHLY, CDR2 FYNNEI. The CDR3 is CASSATRSNEQLF. The CDR3 nucleotides read TGTGCCAGCAGTGCCACGAGGAGCAATGAGCAGCTCTTC.

On this clonotype itself: A read error is possible here, since a much larger clone lies one base away. The chain links TRBV12-3 or TRBV12-4 to TRBJ1-2; D ambiguous. There are 17 residues in the CDR3. The CDR3 reads CASSARPSFRKTYGHTF. For the CDR3, the DNA is TGTGCCAGCAGTGCCCGACCCAGCTTCCGAAAGACCTATGGCCACACCTTC.

With respect to this clonotype: A single base separates this from a much larger clone, so it may be a read error. This chain uses TRBV7-9 with TRBJ2-7, with D perhaps matching TRBD1 (6 bases). V shed 5 bases and J shed 2 bases, with 13 bases lying between them. CDR1 and CDR2 from the germline V gene are SEHNR and FQNEAQ (reference sequence). The CDR3 covers 14 residues. The chain's CDR3 is CASSHRAGTYEQYF. CDR3 in DNA: TGTGCCAGCAGCCACAGGGCGGGCACCTACGAGCAGTACTTC.

Many counts were recorded for this clonotype. J is TRBJ2-6 and V is TRBV7-6, with D unresolved. This CDR3 comprises 19 residues. V shed 4 bases and J shed 0 bases, with 19 bases lying between them. The germline V gene encodes CDR1 SGHVS and CDR2 FNYEAQ. The CDR3 loop is CASSYNPPWNASGANVLTF. The CDR3 nucleotides read TGTGCCAGCAGCTACAACCCCCCGTGGAACGCCTCTGGGGCCAACGTCCTGACTTTC.

At least ten counts were recorded for this clonotype. J is TRBJ1-1 and V is TRBV5-8; 7 bases map to TRBD1. The CDR3 consists of 15 residues. CDR1 is SGHTS and CDR2 is YDEGEE in the germline V gene. After removal of 3 bases from V and 0 bases from J, the junction contained 5 bases not matched to a gene. The CDR3 DNA sequence: TGTGCCAGCAGCTGGACAGGACTCATGAACACTGAAGCTTTCTTT. Its translation: CASSWTGLMNTEAFF. Drawing the rest from reference TRBV5-8 and TRBJ1-1, the complete variable domain is EAGVTQSPTHLIKTRGQQATLRCSPISGHTSVYWYQQALGLGLQFLLWYDEGEERNRGNFPPRFSGRQFPNYSSELNVNALELEDSALYLCASSWTGLMNTEAFFGQGTRLTVV.

The chain is built from TRBV24-1 and TRBJ2-1; TRBD1 matches 7 bases. J was trimmed by 4 bases and V by 4 bases; bases with no gene match: 0. This CDR3 contains 13 residues. Germline V gene sequence: CDR1 KGHDR, CDR2 SFDVKD. The CDR3 DNA follows: TGTGCCACCAGTGACAGGGGGTACAATGAGCAGTTCTTC. This translates into CATSDRGYNEQFF.

This clonotype was recorded many times. The DNA is left out, because the CDR3 cannot be placed on it with certainty; the CDR3 is given as TCRdb lists it. This chain links TRBV7-5 with TRBJ1-2. TRBV7-5 is a pseudogene segment. The CDR3 is made up of 19 amino acids, end residues included. The CDR3 protein is CISVPEVWLEVGKTYGYTF.

This clonotype was seen many times. J is TRBJ2-7 and V is TRBV6-1; TRBD1 or TRBD2 may be the D gene (6 bases each). V lost 0 bases to trimming and J lost 4 bases, with 16 bases between them. Germline V gene sequence: CDR1 MNHNS, CDR2 SASEGT. The CDR3 extends over 16 amino acids. The CDR3 spells CASSEASGALAYEQYF. The CDR3, as DNA: TGTGCCAGCAGTGAAGCCTCGGGGGCTCTAGCATACGAGCAGTACTTC.

This clonotype was observed many times. This rearrangement joins TRBV30 to TRBJ2-7, with a tentative D call TRBD1 (5 bases). Trimming cost V 1 base and J 2 bases, with 9 bases left between them. CDR3 length: 13 amino acids. The germline V gene encodes CDR1 GTSNPN and CDR2 SVGIG (reference sequence). In DNA form, the CDR3 reads TGTGCCTGGAGTGGGGGCGCGGCCTACGAGCAGTACTTC. It is translated as CAWSGGAAYEQYF.

This clonotype was observed many times. The rearrangement uses TRBV12-3 or TRBV12-4 and TRBJ1-3; D might be TRBD1 (6 bases). The CDR3 has 15 amino acids. V was trimmed by 7 bases and J by 0 bases, leaving 13 bases between them. Here the CDR3 DNA reads TGTGCCAGCACCCCGACAGGCATCTCTGGAAACACCATATATTTT. It specifies CASTPTGISGNTIYF.

Points on this clonotype: This clone may be a read error of a much larger clone one base away. The chain joins TRBV2 to TRBJ1-6, with D uncertain. The CDR3 sequence is 14 residues long. CDR1 is SNHLY, CDR2 FYNNEI, per germline. Trimming took 8 bases from V and 8 from J, leaving 16 bases between them. CDR3 residues: CASVSQSSHSPLHF. The DNA of the CDR3 is TGTGCCAGCGTCTCCCAGTCTTCTCATTCACCCCTCCACTTT.

This clonotype was recorded many times. V gene TRBV7-9 combines with J gene TRBJ1-2, with 7 nucleotides matching TRBD1. In germline, CDR1 is SEHNR, CDR2 FQNEAQ (reference sequence). CDR3 length: 13 residues. Trimming at V came to 2 bases and at J to 8 bases, leaving 5 bases not matched to a gene. The DNA of the CDR3 is TGTGCCAGCAGCTTACAGGGGGGGCAGGGCTACACCTTC. Its protein is CASSLQGGQGYTF.

Of note for this clonotype: No conserved phenylalanine or tryptophan is present at the end of the CDR3, so a read error is the likely explanation. The chain carries TRBV19 and TRBJ2-7; TRBD2 agrees at 7 bases. V lost 5 bases, J lost 1 base, and 8 bases stayed unmatched. Germline V lookup: CDR1 LNHDA, CDR2 SQIVND (reference sequence). The CDR3 is 15 residues long. The CDR3 bases are TGTGCCAGTAGTGTGGGACTATTTGTTTCCTACGAGCAGTACCTC. Amino acids: CASSVGLFVSYEQYL.

This clonotype has ten or more counts. The V call is TRBV12-3 or TRBV12-4, the J call TRBJ2-1, with TRBD2 matching 8 bases. This CDR3 region has 17 residues. After removal of 0 bases from V and 3 bases from J, the junction contained 7 bases not matched to a gene. The CDR3 region has the DNA TGTGCCAGCAGTTTAGCGCTAAGCGGGGGACACTACAATGAGCAGTTCTTC. This translates into CASSLALSGGHYNEQFF.

This clonotype appeared a few times. The rearrangement links TRBV5-4 to TRBJ1-2; no reliable D call. Germline V gives CDR1 SGHNT, CDR2 YYREEE (reference sequence). Trimming left V 6 bases short and J 4 bases short, with 22 bases between. This CDR3 has 16 amino acids. In nucleotides, the CDR3 is TGTGCCAGCAACCGACTCGTACCAGGAAAGACCTATGGCTACACCTTC. It codes for CASNRLVPGKTYGYTF.